The T cell receptor (beta chain) described here comes from a study of cytomegalovirus exposure and HLA in healthy donors. Per the germline V gene, CDR1 is MNHNS and CDR2 is SASEGT. The length of the CDR3 is 14 residues. V was clipped by 10 bases and J by 0 bases, with 15 bases between them. Libraries were prepared by immunoSEQ multiplex PCR; TCRdb keeps only in-frame clonotypes and omits some of them. The table has 260,000 or so clones, about 87% seen once. Sequencing input: PBMCs. This clonotype was obtained from a man aged 18 to 30 in good health and CMV-seronegative. J is TRBJ1-2 and V is TRBV6-1, with D tentatively TRBD1 (5 bases). CDR3 coding DNA: TGTGCCACCTTCACAGGTAGAGCTAACTATGGCTACACCTTC. Its protein is CATFTGRANYGYTF.